This is a list of T cell receptor beta chains from one sample in a study of breast tumors, draining lymph nodes, adjacent tissues. TCRdb re-called the multiplex PCR reads through MiXCR, storing one row per CDR3 protein. The sample lists about 230,000 distinct CDR3 sequences, roughly 32% occurring once. The sequenced material came from axillary lymph node tissue. These receptors all come from a female donor with breast cancer. Some clones in this sample may be carry-over from other donors' samples. The CDR3 runs from the conserved cysteine through the conserved F or W. D genes are given only for firm matches. Some rows mark clone size as missing; the rest say once, few, many or name a class of expanded clone.

abundance	v_gene	d_gene	j_gene	CDR3nt	CDR3aa
many	TRBV9	TRBD2	TRBJ2-1	TGTGCCAGCAGCGGAGGAAGGGACTACCTCAATGAGCAGTTCTTC	CASSGGRDYLNEQFF
many	TRBV7-3	NA	TRBJ2-1	TGTGCCAGCAGCTTAAAGGGGGGCGGTGAGCAGTTCTTC	CASSLKGGGEQFF
many	TRBV7-3	NA	TRBJ2-2	TGTGCCAGCAGCGTCTCCGGGAAGGCCGGGGAGCTGTTTTTT	CASSVSGKAGELFF
NA	TRBV6-5	NA	TRBJ2-1	TGTGCCAGCTCGAGCAGGGGACGGGGGGTCAATGAGCAGTTCTTC	CASSSRGRGVNEQFF
NA	TRBV5-1	TRBD1	TRBJ1-4	TGCGCCAGCAGCTTGGTTGGAGGGGGCGTAAAACTGTTTTTT	CASSLVGGGVKLFF
NA	TRBV15	TRBD1	TRBJ2-5	TGTGCCACCAGCAGCACTCGGACAGGGGGCTACCAAGAGACCCAGTACTTC	CATSSTRTGGYQETQYF
many	TRBV2	NA	TRBJ2-2	TGTGCCAGCAGCCTGCAGGGAACCGGGGAGCTGTTTTTT	CASSLQGTGELFF
many	TRBV6-4	NA	TRBJ1-4	TGTGCCAGCAGTACAGGGAGCTTATGGACTAATGAAAAACTGTTTTTT	CASSTGSLWTNEKLFF
NA	TRBV29-1	TRBD1	TRBJ1-5	TGCAGCGTAGGGGACAGAGCGGGTTTGCCCCAGCATTTT	CSVGDRAGLPQHF
few	TRBV6-6	TRBD2	TRBJ2-5	TGTGCCAGCAGTCGGGGCCTAGCGGGAGGGCCGGGCGGCGAGACCCAGTACTTC	CASSRGLAGGPGGETQYF
many	TRBV3-1	TRBD2	TRBJ2-7	TGTGCCAGCAGCCAACGGACGATAGCGGGAGCGGGCGAGCAGTACTTC	CASSQRTIAGAGEQYF
many	TRBV20-1	NA	TRBJ2-5	TGCAGTGCTGTCCATGGAGAGACCCAGTCCTTC	CSAVHGETQSF
NA	TRBV11-2	NA	TRBJ2-3	NA	CASSFWRGGNDNEQYF
NA	TRBV6-1	TRBD1	TRBJ1-2	TGTGCCAGCGGTCGACAGGGCTCTAACTATGGCTACACCTTC	CASGRQGSNYGYTF
many	TRBV6-5	TRBD1	TRBJ1-6	TGTGCCAGCAGTCACGGCGAGACAGGGGGCGCTGAACCCCTCCACTTT	CASSHGETGGAEPLHF